This TCR beta chain originates from a study of CD8 T cells in Susac syndrome. Study findings and constraints: The number of Susac-specific public clones found was more than 15 in total CD8+ repertoires and five in CD8+ TEMRA repertoires.

Reverse transcription of about 0.45 to 1 ug RNA used random hexamers. The amplification used immunoSEQ multiplex PCR on TCR beta CDR3; it spanned 54 Vbeta and 13 Jbeta. TCRdb processed the immunoSEQ multiplex PCR reads anew with MiXCR; each CDR3 protein has one entry. The data show some 200,000 distinct CDR3 sequences, approximately 95% seen once. In regard to this clonotype: The antigen remains undetermined.

The sequence was obtained from a human donor with Susac syndrome. The sample was CD8+ T cells from PBMCs.

DNA of the CDR3: TGTGCCAGCAGCTTAACGTCAGATACGCAGTATTTT. As protein: CASSLTSDTQYF. The V call is TRBV7-3, the J call TRBJ2-3; no firm D call. The CDR3 contains 12 residues. Germline loops: CDR1 SGHTA, CDR2 FQGTGA. Trimming pared 0 bases from V and 4 bases from J, leaving 2 bases between.